This is a list of T cell receptor beta chains from one sample in a study of T-cell reconstitution after alpha-beta-depleted transplantation in children. TCRdb recomputed calls from the PCR reads with MiXCR, one row per CDR3 protein. The table includes around 450,000 distinct CDR3 sequences, more than 9% detected once. The sample consisted of PBMCs, taken before TCRalphabeta/CD19-depleted stem cell transplant. These receptors were taken from a child aged 2-9 years with inherited bone marrow failure, due to receive a stem cell transplant. The CDR3 runs from the conserved cysteine through the conserved F or W. The D gene is left open where the match is weak. Size values are once, few and many counts, or a class for expanded clones, and some rows have none.

size	V	D	J	CDR3	DNA
few	TRBV18	-	TRBJ2-1	CASSPGQTSGEQFF	TGTGCCAGCTCACCCGGTCAGACTAGTGGTGAGCAGTTCTTC
-	TRBV20-1	-	TRBJ1-1	CSASGGAPNTEAFF	TGCAGTGCTAGCGGGGGGGCCCCGAACACTGAAGCTTTCTTT
many	TRBV12-3/TRBV12-4	TRBD2	TRBJ2-1	CASSRLAISYNEQFF	TGTGCCAGCAGTCGACTAGCGATCTCCTACAATGAGCAGTTCTTC
many	TRBV5-1	TRBD2	TRBJ2-1	CASSNPLAGLNEQFF	TGCGCCAGCAGTAATCCACTAGCGGGACTAAATGAGCAGTTCTTC
-	TRBV20-1	TRBD1	TRBJ1-2	CSARSGQPSYGYTF	TGCAGTGCTAGATCGGGACAGCCATCCTATGGCTACACCTTC
many	TRBV7-2	-	TRBJ2-3	CASSIYNTDTQYF	TGTGCCAGCAGCATATACAACACAGATACGCAGTATTTT
-	TRBV11-2	-	TRBJ2-7	CASSFLTGAEEQYF	TGTGCCAGCAGCTTTTTAACAGGCGCGGAAGAGCAGTACTTC
few	TRBV29-1	TRBD1	TRBJ2-3	CSTETGVNTDTQYF	TGCAGCACCGAGACAGGGGTTAACACAGATACGCAGTATTTT
many	TRBV3-1	-	TRBJ2-6	CASSQVLTRGPGANVLTF	TGTGCCAGCAGCCAAGTCTTGACAAGGGGCCCTGGGGCCAACGTCCTGACTTTC
many	TRBV4-3	TRBD2	TRBJ2-1	CASSQDSRPAGVNEQFF	TGCGCCAGCAGCCAAGACAGCAGGCCAGCGGGAGTTAATGAGCAGTTCTTC
many	TRBV19	-	TRBJ2-1	CASSYDSGFYNEQFF	TGTGCCAGTAGTTACGATAGCGGATTCTACAATGAGCAGTTCTTC
-	TRBV6-5	-	TRBJ2-1	CASSYSVEVLATSNNEQFF	TGTGCCAGCAGTTACTCCGTCGAGGTTCTAGCGACTTCGAACAATGAGCAGTTCTTC
many	TRBV6-2/TRBV6-3	-	TRBJ2-7	CASRELPLYEQYF	TGTGCCAGCAGAGAACTACCACTCTACGAGCAGTACTTC
-	TRBV5-4	-	TRBJ2-1	CASSSQVNEQFF	TGTGCCAGCAGCTCACAGGTTAATGAGCAGTTCTTC
many	TRBV12-3/TRBV12-4	-	TRBJ1-2	CASTTGTDGYTF	TGTGCCAGCACAACGGGGACGGATGGCTACACCTTC
many	TRBV6-2/TRBV6-3	TRBD1	TRBJ2-7	CASSNTRDRESF	TGTGCCAGCAGTAATACGAGGGACAGAGAATCCTTC
many	TRBV4-3	TRBD2	TRBJ2-1	CASSQARTSFNEQFF	TGCGCCAGCAGCCAAGCGAGGACTAGCTTCAATGAGCAGTTCTTC
many	TRBV12-3/TRBV12-4	TRBD2	TRBJ2-3	CASSSPQRGKDTQYF	TGTGCCAGCAGTTCCCCCCAGCGGGGGAAGGATACGCAGTATTTT
many	TRBV6-1	-	TRBJ2-2	CASRDTLGSTGELFF	TGTGCCAGCAGAGACACACTTGGTTCCACCGGGGAGCTGTTTTTT
few	TRBV13	-	TRBJ2-1	CASSLRVDRYNEQFF	TGTGCCAGCAGTTTAAGGGTGGACCGCTACAATGAGCAGTTCTTC
few	TRBV5-1	TRBD2	TRBJ2-2	CASSLAASGGAGELFF	TGCGCCAGCAGCTTGGCCGCTAGCGGGGGCGCCGGGGAGCTGTTTTTT
many	TRBV19	-	TRBJ2-6	CASRVGANVLTF	TGTGCCAGTAGAGTGGGGGCCAACGTCCTGACTTTC
many	TRBV4-3	-	TRBJ1-2	CASRQRGRTDPNYGYTF	TGCGCCAGCAGGCAACGGGGCAGGACAGACCCGAACTATGGCTACACCTTC
many	TRBV3-1	TRBD2	TRBJ2-7	CASSGTSGTSYEQYF	TGTGCCAGCAGCGGTACTAGCGGCACTTCCTACGAGCAGTACTTC
many	TRBV4-1	-	TRBJ2-7	CASSHIQRSSYEQYF	TGCGCCAGCAGCCACATCCAGCGGAGCTCCTACGAGCAGTACTTC
many	TRBV7-2	-	TRBJ2-1	CASSLEQGPYNEQFF	TGTGCCAGCAGCTTAGAGCAGGGGCCATACAATGAGCAGTTCTTC
many	TRBV20-1	-	TRBJ2-7	CSARDLDPEQYF	TGCAGTGCTAGAGATCTCGACCCCGAGCAGTACTTC
many	TRBV29-1	TRBD1	TRBJ2-7	CSASRQGGYEQYF	TGCAGCGCCTCAAGACAGGGGGGCTACGAGCAGTACTTC
few	TRBV5-1	-	TRBJ2-6	CASSLAEYSGANVLTF	TGCGCCAGCAGCTTGGCCGAGTACTCTGGGGCCAACGTCCTGACTTTC
-	TRBV28	TRBD2	TRBJ2-3	CASSAPTSGGSDTQYF	TGTGCCAGCAGTGCCCCGACTAGCGGGGGGTCAGATACGCAGTATTTT
many	TRBV3-1	TRBD2	TRBJ2-5	CASSHRAGLRPIQETQYF	TGTGCCAGCAGCCATAGAGCGGGACTGAGACCCATCCAAGAGACCCAGTACTTC
-	TRBV28	TRBD1	TRBJ1-4	CASSSPGTGGFLNEKLFF	TGTGCCAGCAGCAGTCCCGGGACAGGGGGCTTCCTTAATGAAAAACTGTTTTTT
many	TRBV29-1	TRBD1	TRBJ1-2	CSVYGTDIPHYGYTF	TGCAGCGTTTACGGGACAGATATTCCTCATTATGGCTACACCTTC